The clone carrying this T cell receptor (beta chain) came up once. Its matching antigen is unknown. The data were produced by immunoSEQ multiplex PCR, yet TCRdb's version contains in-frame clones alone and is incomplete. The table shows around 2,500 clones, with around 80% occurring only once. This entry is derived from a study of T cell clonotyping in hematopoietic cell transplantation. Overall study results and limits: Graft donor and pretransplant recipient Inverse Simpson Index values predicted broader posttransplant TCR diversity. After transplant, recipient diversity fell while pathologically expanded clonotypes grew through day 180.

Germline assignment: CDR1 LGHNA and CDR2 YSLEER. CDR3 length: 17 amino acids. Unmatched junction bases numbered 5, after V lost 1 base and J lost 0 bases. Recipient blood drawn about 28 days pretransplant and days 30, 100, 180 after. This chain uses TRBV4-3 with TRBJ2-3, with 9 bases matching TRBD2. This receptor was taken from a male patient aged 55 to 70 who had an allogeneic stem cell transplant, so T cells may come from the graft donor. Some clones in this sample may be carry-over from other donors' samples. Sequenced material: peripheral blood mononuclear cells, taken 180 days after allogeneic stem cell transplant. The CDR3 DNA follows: TGCGCCAGCAGCCAAGGACTTACTAGCGGGAGCACAGATACGCAGTATTTT. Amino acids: CASSQGLTSGSTDTQYF.